Described below is a single T cell receptor (beta chain) sequence and its context. The antigen is undetermined. The CDR3 contains 18 residues. V lost 3 bases, J lost 0 bases, and 17 bases lay in between. Per germline, CDR1 LNHDA and CDR2 SQIVND (reference sequence). These data originate in a study of shared clonotypes between healthy human individuals. Whole-study findings and limits: Sharing across a few donors was seen in 4% to 6.5% of naive CD4 clonotypes.

The assay was immunoSEQ multiplex PCR, and TCRdb's table has in-frame clones only and misses some. The sample holds approximately 2,200,000 clones; under 95% are singletons and the top ten take about 1.5%. As defined, naive CD8 cells were CD45RO-negative and positively selected for CCR7, with terminally differentiated effector memory CD45RA+ cells excluded. The donors, all of them Caucasian adults, lived in Nashville, Tennessee. The TCR comes from a man aged 18 to 30 in good health. Some clones in this sample may be carry-over from other donors' samples. The specimen sequenced was naive CD8+ T cells from PBMCs. V and J are TRBV19 and TRBJ2-2; D possibly corresponds to TRBD1 (7 bases). In nucleotides, the CDR3 is TGTGCCAGTAGTATCCCGGTCAGGGGGGATCCGAACACCGGGGAGCTGTTTTTT. Its translation: CASSIPVRGDPNTGELFF. The variable domain in full, completed from reference TRBV19 and TRBJ2-2, reads DGGITQSPKYLFRKEGQNVTLSCEQNLNHDAMYWYRQDPGQGLRLIYYSQIVNDFQKGDIAEGYSVSREKKESFPLTVTSAQKNPTAFYLCASSIPVRGDPNTGELFFGEGSRLTVL.